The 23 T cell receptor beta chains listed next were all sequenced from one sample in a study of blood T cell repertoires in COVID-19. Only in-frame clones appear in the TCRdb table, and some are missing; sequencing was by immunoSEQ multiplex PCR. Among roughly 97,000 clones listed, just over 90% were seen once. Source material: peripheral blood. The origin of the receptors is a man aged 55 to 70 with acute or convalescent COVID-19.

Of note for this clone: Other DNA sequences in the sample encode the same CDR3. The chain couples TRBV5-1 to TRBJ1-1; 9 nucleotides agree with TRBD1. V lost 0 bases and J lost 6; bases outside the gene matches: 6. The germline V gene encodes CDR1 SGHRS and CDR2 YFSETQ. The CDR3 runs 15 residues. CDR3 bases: TGCGCCAGCAGCTTGGATCCGGGACAGGGCTCTGAAGCTTTCTTT. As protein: CASSLDPGQGSEAFF.

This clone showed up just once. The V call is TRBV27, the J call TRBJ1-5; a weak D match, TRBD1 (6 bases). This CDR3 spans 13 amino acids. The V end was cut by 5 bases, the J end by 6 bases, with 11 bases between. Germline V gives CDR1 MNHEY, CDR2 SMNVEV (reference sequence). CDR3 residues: CASSQGYAQPQHF. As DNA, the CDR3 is TGTGCCAGCAGTCAGGGGTATGCTCAGCCCCAGCATTTT.

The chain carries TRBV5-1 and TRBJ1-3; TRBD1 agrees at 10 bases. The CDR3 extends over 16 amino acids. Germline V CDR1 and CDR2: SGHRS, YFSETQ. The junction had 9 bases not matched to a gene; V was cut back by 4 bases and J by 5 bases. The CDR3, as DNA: TGCGCCAGCAGCAGAGCCGGGACAGGGGATCGAAACACCATATATTTT. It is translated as CASSRAGTGDRNTIYF.

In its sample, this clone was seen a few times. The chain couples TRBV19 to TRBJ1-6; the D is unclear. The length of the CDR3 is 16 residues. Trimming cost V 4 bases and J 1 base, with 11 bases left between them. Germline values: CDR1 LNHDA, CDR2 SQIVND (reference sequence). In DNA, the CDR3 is TGTGCCAGTAGTAAAGTAACAGAATCCTATAATTCACCCCTCCACTTT. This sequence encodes CASSKVTESYNSPLHF.

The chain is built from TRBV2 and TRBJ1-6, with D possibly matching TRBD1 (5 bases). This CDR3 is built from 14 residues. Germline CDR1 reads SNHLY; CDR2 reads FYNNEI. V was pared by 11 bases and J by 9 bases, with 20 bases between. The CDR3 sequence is CASHGGVLASPLHF. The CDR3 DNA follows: TGTGCCTCTCACGGGGGAGTTTTGGCTTCACCCCTCCACTTT.

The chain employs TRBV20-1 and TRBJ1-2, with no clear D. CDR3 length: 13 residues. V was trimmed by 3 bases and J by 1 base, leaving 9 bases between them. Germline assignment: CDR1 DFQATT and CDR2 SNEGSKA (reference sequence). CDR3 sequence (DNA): TGCAGTGCTAGTGCTGCAGTTAACTATGGCTACACCTTC. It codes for CSASAAVNYGYTF.

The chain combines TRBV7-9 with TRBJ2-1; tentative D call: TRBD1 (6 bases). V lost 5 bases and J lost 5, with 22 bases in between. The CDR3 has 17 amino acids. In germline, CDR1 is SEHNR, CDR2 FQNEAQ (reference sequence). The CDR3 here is CASSPDRLEGLHNEQFF. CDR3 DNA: TGTGCCAGCAGCCCGGACAGACTTGAGGGGCTTCACAATGAGCAGTTCTTC.

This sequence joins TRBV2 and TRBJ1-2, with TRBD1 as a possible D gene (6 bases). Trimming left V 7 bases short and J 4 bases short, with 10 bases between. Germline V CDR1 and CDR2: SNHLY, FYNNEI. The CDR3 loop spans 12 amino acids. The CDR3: CASNGQSYGYTF. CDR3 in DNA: TGTGCCAGCAACGGACAGAGCTATGGCTACACCTTC. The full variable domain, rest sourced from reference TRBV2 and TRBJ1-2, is EPEVTQTPSHQVTQMGQEVILRCVPISNHLYFYWYRQILGQKVEFLVSFYNNEISEKSEIFDDQFSVERPDGSNFTLKIRSTKLEDSAMYFCASNGQSYGYTFGSGTRLTVV.

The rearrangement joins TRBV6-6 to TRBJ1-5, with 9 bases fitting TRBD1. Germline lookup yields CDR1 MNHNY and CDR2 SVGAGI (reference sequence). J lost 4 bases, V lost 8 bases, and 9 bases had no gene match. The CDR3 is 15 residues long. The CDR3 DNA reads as TGTGCCAGCGGATTGGACAGGGGAGGAAATCAGCCCCAGCATTTT. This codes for CASGLDRGGNQPQHF.

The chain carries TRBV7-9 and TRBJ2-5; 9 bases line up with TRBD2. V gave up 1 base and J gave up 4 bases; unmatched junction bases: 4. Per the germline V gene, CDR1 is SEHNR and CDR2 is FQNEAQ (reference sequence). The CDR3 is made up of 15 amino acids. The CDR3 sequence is CASSLVAGVSETQYF. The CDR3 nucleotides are TGTGCCAGCAGCTTAGTAGCGGGGGTATCAGAGACCCAGTACTTC.

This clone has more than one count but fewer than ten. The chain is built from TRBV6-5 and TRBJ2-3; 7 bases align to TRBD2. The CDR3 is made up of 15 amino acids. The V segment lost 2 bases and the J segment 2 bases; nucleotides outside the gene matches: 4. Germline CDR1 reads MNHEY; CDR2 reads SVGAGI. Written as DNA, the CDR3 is TGTGCCAGCAGTTACCAAGCGGGGTTCACAGATACGCAGTATTTT. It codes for CASSYQAGFTDTQYF.

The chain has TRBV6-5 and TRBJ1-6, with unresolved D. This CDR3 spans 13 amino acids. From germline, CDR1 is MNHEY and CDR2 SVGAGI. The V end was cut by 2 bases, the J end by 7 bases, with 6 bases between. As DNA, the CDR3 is TGTGCCAGCAGTTACCCCGGGAATTCACCCCTCCACTTT. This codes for CASSYPGNSPLHF.

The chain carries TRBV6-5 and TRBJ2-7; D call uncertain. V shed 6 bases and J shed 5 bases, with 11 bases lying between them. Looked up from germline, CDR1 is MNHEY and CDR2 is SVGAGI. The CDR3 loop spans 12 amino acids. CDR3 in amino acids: CASRSPYDEQYF. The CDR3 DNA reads TGTGCCAGCAGGTCCCCCTACGACGAGCAGTACTTC.

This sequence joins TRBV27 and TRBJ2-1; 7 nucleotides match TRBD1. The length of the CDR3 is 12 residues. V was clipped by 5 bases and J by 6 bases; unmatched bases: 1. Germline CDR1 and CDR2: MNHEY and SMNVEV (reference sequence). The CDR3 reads CASSRTGNEQFF. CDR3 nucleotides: TGTGCCAGCAGTCGGACAGGCAATGAGCAGTTCTTC.

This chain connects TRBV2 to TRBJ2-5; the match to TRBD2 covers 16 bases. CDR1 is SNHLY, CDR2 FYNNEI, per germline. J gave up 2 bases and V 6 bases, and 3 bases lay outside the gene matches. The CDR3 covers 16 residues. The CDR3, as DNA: TGTGCCAGCAGGGGACTAGCGGGGGGGGCGCAAGAGACCCAGTACTTC. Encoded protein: CASRGLAGGAQETQYF.

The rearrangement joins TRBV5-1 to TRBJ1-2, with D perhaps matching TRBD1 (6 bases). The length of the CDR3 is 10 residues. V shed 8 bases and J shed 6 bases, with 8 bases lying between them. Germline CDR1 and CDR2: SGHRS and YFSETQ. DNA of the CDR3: TGCGCCAGGACAGGTGATGGCTACACCTTC. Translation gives CARTGDGYTF.

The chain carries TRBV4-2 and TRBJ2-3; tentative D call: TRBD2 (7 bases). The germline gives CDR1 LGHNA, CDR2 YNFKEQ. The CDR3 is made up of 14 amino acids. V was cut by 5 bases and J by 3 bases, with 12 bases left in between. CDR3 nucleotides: TGTGCCAGCAGCAAGGGGGGGGTGACAGATACGCAGTATTTT. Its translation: CASSKGGVTDTQYF.

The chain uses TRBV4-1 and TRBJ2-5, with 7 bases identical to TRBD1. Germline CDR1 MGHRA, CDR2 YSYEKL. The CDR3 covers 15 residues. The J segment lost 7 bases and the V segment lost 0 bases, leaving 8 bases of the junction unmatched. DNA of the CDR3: TGCGCCAGCAGCCAAGATCGACAGGGAGTGGGGACCCAGTACTTC. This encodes CASSQDRQGVGTQYF.

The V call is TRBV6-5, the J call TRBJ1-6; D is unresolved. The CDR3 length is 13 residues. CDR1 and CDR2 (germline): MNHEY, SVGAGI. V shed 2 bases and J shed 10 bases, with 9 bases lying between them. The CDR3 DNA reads TGTGCCAGCAGTTACGAGGGTCGGTCACCCCTCCACTTT. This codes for CASSYEGRSPLHF.

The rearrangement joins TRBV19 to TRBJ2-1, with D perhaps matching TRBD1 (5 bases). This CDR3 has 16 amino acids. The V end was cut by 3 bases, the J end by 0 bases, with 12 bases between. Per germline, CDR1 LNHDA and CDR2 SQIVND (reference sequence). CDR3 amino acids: CASSIFGQSSYNEQFF. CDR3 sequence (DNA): TGTGCCAGTAGTATTTTTGGACAAAGCTCCTACAATGAGCAGTTCTTC. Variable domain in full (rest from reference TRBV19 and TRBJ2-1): DGGITQSPKYLFRKEGQNVTLSCEQNLNHDAMYWYRQDPGQGLRLIYYSQIVNDFQKGDIAEGYSVSREKKESFPLTVTSAQKNPTAFYLCASSIFGQSSYNEQFFGPGTRLTVL.

The CDR3 is CASSLRQGGETQYF. The CDR3 DNA follows: TGTGCCAGCAGTTTGCGACAGGGCGGGGAGACCCAGTACTTC. The chain couples TRBV11-2 to TRBJ2-5; TRBD1 agrees at 7 bases. In germline, CDR1 is SGHAT, CDR2 FQNNGV. This CDR3 has 14 amino acids. V lost 6 bases to trimming and J lost 5 bases; unmatched junction nucleotides: 9.

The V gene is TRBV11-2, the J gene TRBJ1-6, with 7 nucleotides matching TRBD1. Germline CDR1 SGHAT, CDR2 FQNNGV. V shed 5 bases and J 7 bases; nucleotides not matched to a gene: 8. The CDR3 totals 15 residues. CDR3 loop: CASSPNRGGNSPLHF. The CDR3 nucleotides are TGTGCCAGCAGCCCAAACAGGGGTGGGAATTCACCCCTCCACTTT. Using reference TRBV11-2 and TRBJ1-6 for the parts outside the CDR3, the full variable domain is EAGVAQSPRYKIIEKRQSVAFWCNPISGHATLYWYQQILGQGPKLLIQFQNNGVVDDSQLPKDRFSAERLKGVDSTLKIQPAKLEDSAVYLCASSPNRGGNSPLHFGNGTRLTVT.

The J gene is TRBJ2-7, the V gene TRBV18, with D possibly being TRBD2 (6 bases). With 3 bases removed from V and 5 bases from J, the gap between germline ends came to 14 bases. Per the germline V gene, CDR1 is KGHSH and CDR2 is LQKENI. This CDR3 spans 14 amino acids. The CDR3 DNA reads TGTGCCAGCTCACCCGCAGGAGGGGACCACGAGCAGTACGTC. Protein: CASSPAGGDHEQYV.